One sample yielded the 18 T cell receptor beta chains listed below, sequenced in a study of blood T cell repertoires in COVID-19 (dated by TCRdb to the early 2020s). Library creation used the immunoSEQ multiplex PCR assay. This immuneACCESS table, as held by TCRdb, lists in-frame sequences with V and J called but not all clones. Of the missing ones, under half trace to an unresolved V gene in checked studies; the others have no known cause. This sample is represented by around 170,000 clones; around 87% of them were singletons. Less than 3.5% of the sample belongs to the ten largest clones. Sequencing was performed on peripheral blood. These receptors originate from a woman aged 25 to 45 with active or convalescent COVID-19.

V is TRBV29-1 and J is TRBJ1-1; D is possibly TRBD1 (5 bases). The CDR3 covers 11 residues. Germline values: CDR1 SQVTM, CDR2 ANQGSEA. Trimming took off 4 bases at V and 4 bases at J, with 7 bases between the two ends. Here the CDR3 DNA reads TGCAGCGTTGTTGGGGCCACTGAAGCTTTCTTT. It yields the protein CSVVGATEAFF.

The J gene is TRBJ1-4, the V gene TRBV5-6, with D perhaps TRBD1 (6 bases). This CDR3 spans 15 amino acids. The V gene lost 2 bases and the J gene lost 5 bases, with 13 bases spanning the gap. Germline CDR1 and CDR2: SGHDT and YYEEEE. CDR3 sequence (DNA): TGTGCCAGCAGCTTCCCTACAGGGAACAATGAAAAACTGTTTTTT. This codes for CASSFPTGNNEKLFF.

This clone was counted ten times or more. The V gene is TRBV7-9, the J gene TRBJ2-1; D is possibly TRBD1 (6 bases). Looked up from germline, CDR1 is SEHNR and CDR2 is FQNEAQ (reference sequence). Trimming took off 0 bases at V and 2 bases at J, with 8 bases between the two ends. This CDR3 spans 15 amino acids. The CDR3 DNA sequence: TGTGCCAGCAGCTTAGCCTGGGGGCCCTACAATGAGCAGTTCTTC. Translation gives CASSLAWGPYNEQFF.

This sequence joins TRBV5-6 and TRBJ1-3; TRBD1 agrees at 8 bases. The germline V gene encodes CDR1 SGHDT and CDR2 YYEEEE. The CDR3 is 15 residues long. V gave up 1 base and J gave up 8 bases; unmatched junction bases: 8. In DNA form, the CDR3 reads TGTGCCAGCAGCTTGACAGGGGGACCCTCGGACACCATATATTTT. It encodes CASSLTGGPSDTIYF.

This chain joins TRBV7-2 and TRBJ2-3, with TRBD2 identical over 8 bases. Germline V gene data show CDR1 as SGHTA and CDR2 as FQGNSA. CDR3 size: 19 residues. After removal of 4 bases from V and 4 bases from J, the junction contained 19 bases not matched to a gene. The CDR3 protein is CASSSTRGAEWGIPDTQYF. CDR3 coding DNA: TGTGCCAGCAGCTCTACGCGGGGGGCGGAGTGGGGGATCCCAGATACGCAGTATTTT.

The chain combines TRBV15 with TRBJ2-7; tentatively, D is TRBD1 (6 bases). The CDR3 contains 14 residues. Germline V lookup: CDR1 LNHNV, CDR2 YYDKDF (reference sequence). V was cut by 1 base and J by 4 bases, with 11 bases left in between. CDR3 in DNA: TGTGCCACCAGCAGAGGGGACATCGGGTACGAGCAGTACTTC. It yields the protein CATSRGDIGYEQYF.

The chain carries TRBV11-2 and TRBJ2-7; D unclear. The V end lost 1 base, the J end lost 7 bases, and 8 bases lay between the germline ends. The CDR3 contains 12 residues. In germline, CDR1 is SGHAT, CDR2 FQNNGV. CDR3 bases: TGTGCCAGCAGCTTAGCCTCCCTGGAGCAGTACTTC. Its translation: CASSLASLEQYF.

J is TRBJ2-5 and V is TRBV9; 8 nucleotides match TRBD1. Trimming took 1 base from V and 5 from J; bases not matched to a gene: 7. Germline CDR1 is SGDLS and CDR2 is YYNGEE. The CDR3 totals 15 residues. DNA of the CDR3: TGTGCCAGCAGCGTACAGGGGGCTGAATCGGAGACCCAGTACTTC. It codes for CASSVQGAESETQYF.

This chain connects TRBV18 to TRBJ1-4; no clear D. Per the germline V gene, CDR1 is KGHSH and CDR2 is LQKENI. The CDR3 has 14 amino acids. Deletions cut 1 base from V and 8 bases from J, with 11 bases between. CDR3 nucleotide sequence: TGTGCCAGCTCACCACAGGTTAACAGCGAAAAACTGTTTTTT. This encodes CASSPQVNSEKLFF.

The V call is TRBV2, the J call TRBJ1-2, with D perhaps TRBD1 (5 bases). Between the trimmed V and J ends, which lost 5 bases and 4 bases, there was a span of 11 bases. The germline CDR1 and CDR2 sequences are SNHLY and FYNNEI. CDR3 length: 13 amino acids. The CDR3 DNA reads TGTGCCAGCAGTCGGGACTTTTCCTATGGCTACACCTTC. Protein: CASSRDFSYGYTF.

V gene TRBV18 combines with J gene TRBJ2-7; D gene unclear. The CDR3 is 13 residues long. Germline CDR1 KGHSH, CDR2 LQKENI. Trimming shortened V by 3 bases and J by 1 base, and 7 bases separated the two germline ends. The CDR3 nucleotides are TGTGCCAGCTCACCGTCGAGGTCCTACGAGCAGTACTTC. This sequence encodes CASSPSRSYEQYF.

This chain connects TRBV28 to TRBJ1-5; TRBD1 might be the D (5 bases). V lost 6 bases and J lost 0, with 12 bases in between. Germline V gives CDR1 MDHEN, CDR2 SYDVKM. This CDR3 region has 15 residues. The CDR3 is CASSPGGASNQPQHF. The CDR3 coding sequence is TGTGCCAGCAGCCCGGGAGGGGCTAGCAATCAGCCCCAGCATTTT.

The chain combines TRBV5-1 with TRBJ2-7, with TRBD1 matching over 11 bases. Per the germline V gene, CDR1 is SGHRS and CDR2 is YFSETQ. The CDR3 spans 15 residues. V gave up 4 bases and J gave up 5 bases; unmatched junction bases: 8. The CDR3 loop is CASSGGTGGFDEQYF. CDR3 sequence (DNA): TGCGCCAGCAGCGGTGGGACAGGGGGTTTCGACGAGCAGTACTTC.

This clone was detected only once. V gene TRBV11-2 combines with J gene TRBJ2-1, with TRBD2 identical over 9 bases. Germline V CDR1 and CDR2: SGHAT, FQNNGV. The CDR3 spans 15 residues. V was clipped by 3 bases and J by 5 bases; unmatched bases: 5. CDR3 DNA: TGTGCCAGCAGCTTCTCTGGCGGGAGGGACAATGAGCAGTTCTTC. Its translation is CASSFSGGRDNEQFF.

The genes are TRBV12-5 and TRBJ2-1, with 8 positions matching TRBD1. The CDR3 runs to 14 residues. Germline CDR1 reads LGHNT; CDR2 reads FRNRAP. V trimming: 6 bases; J trimming: 4 bases; junction bases outside the gene matches: 5. CDR3 sequence reads: CASGAGGAYNEQFF. As DNA, the CDR3 is TGTGCTAGTGGCGCAGGGGGCGCTTACAATGAGCAGTTCTTC. The full variable domain, in which reference TRBV12-5 and TRBJ2-1 provide the parts outside the CDR3, is DARVTQTPRHKVTEMGQEVTMRCQPILGHNTVFWYRQTMMQGLELLAYFRNRAPLDDSGMPKDRFSAEMPDATLATLKIQPSEPRDSAVYFCASGAGGAYNEQFFGPGTRLTVL.

Of note for this clone: Other DNA sequences in this specimen translate into the identical CDR3. The rearrangement uses TRBV5-1 and TRBJ2-1; 12 bases map to TRBD2. Trimming removed 3 bases from V and 4 bases from J; junction bases left unmatched: 2. The CDR3 has 15 residues. CDR1 SGHRS and CDR2 YFSETQ come from the germline V gene. CDR3 region: CASSSTSGSYNEQFF. CDR3 DNA sequence: TGCGCCAGCAGCTCGACTAGCGGGAGTTACAATGAGCAGTTCTTC.

The chain links TRBV24-1 to TRBJ1-2; 7 bases fit TRBD1. There are 16 residues in the CDR3. CDR1 is KGHDR and CDR2 is SFDVKD in the germline V gene. J was trimmed by 4 bases and V by 3 bases; bases with no gene match: 10. In nucleotides, the CDR3 is TGTGCCACCAGTGATGGTCGGACAGGAGTTAGCTATGGCTACACCTTC. Amino acids: CATSDGRTGVSYGYTF.

The V and J genes are TRBV7-9 and TRBJ2-3; D not resolved. Germline lookup yields CDR1 SEHNR and CDR2 FQNEAQ (reference sequence). Trimming cost V 2 bases and J 5 bases, with 5 bases left between them. The CDR3 is 12 residues long. CDR3 sequence reads: CASSLSVDTQYF. The CDR3 DNA reads as TGTGCCAGCAGCTTATCTGTAGATACGCAGTATTTT. Filled out from reference TRBV7-9 and TRBJ2-3, the complete variable domain reads DTGVSQNPRHKITKRGQNVTFRCDPISEHNRLYWYRQTLGQGPEFLTYFQNEAQLEKSRLLSDRFSAERPKGSFSTLEIQRTEQGDSAMYLCASSLSVDTQYFGPGTRLTVL.